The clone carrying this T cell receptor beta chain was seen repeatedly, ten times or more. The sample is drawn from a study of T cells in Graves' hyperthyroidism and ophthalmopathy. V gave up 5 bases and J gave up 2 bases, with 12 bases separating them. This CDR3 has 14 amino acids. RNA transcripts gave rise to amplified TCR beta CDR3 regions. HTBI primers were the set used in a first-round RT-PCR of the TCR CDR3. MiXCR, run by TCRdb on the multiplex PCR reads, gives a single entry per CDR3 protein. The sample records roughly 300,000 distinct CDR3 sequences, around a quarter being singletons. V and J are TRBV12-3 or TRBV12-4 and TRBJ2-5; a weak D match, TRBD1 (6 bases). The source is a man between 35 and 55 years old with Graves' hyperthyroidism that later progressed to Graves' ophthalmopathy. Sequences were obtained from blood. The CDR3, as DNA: TGTGCCAGCAGTACCTCCAGGGGACAAGAGACCCAGTACTTC. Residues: CASSTSRGQETQYF.